This T cell receptor (beta chain) was identified during a study of blood T cell repertoires in COVID-19. Study overall: COVID-19 samples, acute and convalescent, were from the United States, Italy and Spain. The analysed material was cDNA or gDNA that came from T cells, B-cell-depleted T cells, or PBMCs.

The CDR3 consists of 15 residues. Unmatched junction bases numbered 7, after V lost 5 bases and J lost 8 bases. The V gene's germline CDR1 is SEHNR and CDR2 FQNEAQ (reference sequence). While infection was still active, Seattle patients were enrolled and then followed longitudinally. As originally analysed: Quantification of nucleated cells was approximated via reference gene primer amplification. The assay was immunoSEQ multiplex PCR, and TCRdb's table has in-frame clones only and misses some. V and J calls and clone size follow that table, whereas D and trimming were derived from the DNA. The sample has about 480,000 clones; approximately 90% are singletons.

The clonotype was recovered from a woman in her forties or fifties with COVID-19, enrolled during active disease. The sample comprised peripheral blood. The V and J genes are TRBV7-9 and TRBJ2-1, with TRBD1 identical over 12 bases. The CDR3 DNA reads as TGTGCCAGCAGCCCACGCGGGACAGGGGGCGATGAGCAGTTCTTC. It specifies CASSPRGTGGDEQFF.